This T cell receptor beta chain originates from a study of siplizumab effects on memory and regulatory T cells. Study-wide results and limits: Roughly 80-97% of proliferating CD4+ or CD8+ clones lacked an assignable naive or memory phenotype. Under siplizumab, alloreactive sequences traced to unstimulated CD4+ memory cells were significantly reduced.

Germline trimming cut 4 bases from V and 4 bases from J; bases unmatched to any gene: 10. In germline, CDR1 is ENHRY, CDR2 SYGVKD. The CDR3 spans 15 residues. TCRdb's table, derived via immunoSEQ multiplex PCR, lists solely in-frame clones and lacks some. The sample carries 62,000 or so clones, around 78% recorded once. To note about this clone: Its cognate antigen is unknown.

The clonotype comes from a human donor in good health. The J gene is TRBJ2-7, the V gene TRBV10-3; TRBD2 matches 7 bases. Material for sequencing was memory CD4+ T cells sorted from blood. The CDR3 nucleotides are TGTGCCATCAGTGGGCAGCGGGACGGGGGATACGAGCAGTACTTC. The encoded protein is CAISGQRDGGYEQYF.